Listed below are T cell receptor beta chains from one sample, sequenced in a study of blood T cell repertoires in COVID-19. The data were produced by immunoSEQ multiplex PCR, yet TCRdb's version contains in-frame clones alone and is incomplete. The sample shows roughly 350,000 clones, 85% to 90% of them seen only once. The sample taken for sequencing was peripheral blood. All receptors derive from a woman aged 45-65 years with active or convalescent COVID-19. Each CDR3 is given with its conserved first and last residue. A D gene is named only where the DNA matches it firmly. Rows give clone size only sometimes, using once, few, many, or a class for an expanded clone.

j_gene,d_gene,v_gene,abundance,CDR3aa,CDR3nt
TRBJ1-1,TRBD1,TRBV28,-,CASVRDRGNTEAFF,TGTGCCAGCGTCCGAGACAGGGGAAACACTGAAGCTTTCTTT
TRBJ2-5,TRBD2,TRBV4-1,-,CASSQARTSGIKGWETQYF,TGCGCCAGCAGCCAAGCCCGGACTAGCGGGATCAAGGGTTGGGAGACCCAGTACTTC
TRBJ1-5,TRBD1,TRBV7-9,-,CASSLDRVDQPQHF,TGTGCCAGCAGCCTGGACAGGGTGGATCAGCCCCAGCATTTT
TRBJ2-7,-,TRBV30,-,CAWSQWPKGAYEQYF,TGTGCCTGGAGCCAATGGCCTAAGGGGGCCTACGAGCAGTACTTC
TRBJ2-3,-,TRBV27,-,CASSFEGRGTDTQYF,TGTGCCAGCAGTTTTGAGGGAAGGGGCACAGATACGCAGTATTTT
TRBJ1-1,TRBD1,TRBV5-7,-,CASSPPLHRDRVKTEAFF,TGTGCCAGCAGCCCTCCCTTGCACCGGGACAGGGTGAAAACTGAAGCTTTCTTT
TRBJ2-1,-,TRBV3-1/TRBV3-2,-,CASSHGPPGRDHEQFF,TGTGCCAGCAGCCACGGGCCCCCTGGGCGGGACCATGAGCAGTTCTTC
TRBJ1-5,-,TRBV3-1/TRBV3-2,-,CASSQGGPQHF,TGTGCCAGCAGCCAAGGGGGCCCCCAGCATTTT
TRBJ1-1,-,TRBV7-2,-,CASSLRSSRLMNTEAFF,TGTGCCAGCAGCTTAAGGTCTAGTCGGCTCATGAACACTGAAGCTTTCTTT
TRBJ1-2,TRBD1,TRBV6-5,-,CASKTGGNGYTF,TGTGCCAGCAAGACAGGGGGAAATGGCTACACCTTC
TRBJ1-1,TRBD1,TRBV18,-,CASSARQGAEATEAFF,TGTGCCAGCTCAGCTAGACAGGGGGCTGAGGCCACTGAAGCTTTCTTT
TRBJ2-3,TRBD2,TRBV5-1,-,CASSLRLAGNTDTQYF,TGCGCCAGCAGCTTGAGACTAGCGGGTAATACAGATACGCAGTATTTT
TRBJ2-1,-,TRBV29-1,-,CSVEDGASLTDRNEQFF,TGCAGCGTTGAAGATGGAGCGTCTTTGACAGACCGCAATGAGCAGTTCTTC
TRBJ2-7,TRBD1,TRBV7-2,-,CASSPTGGPYEQYF,TGTGCCAGCAGCCCCACAGGGGGCCCCTACGAGCAGTACTTC
TRBJ1-5,-,TRBV19,-,CASSMSLGQPQHF,TGTGCCAGTAGTATGTCCCTAGGTCAGCCCCAGCATTTT
TRBJ1-3,-,TRBV19,-,CASSKARANSGNTIYF,TGTGCCAGTAGTAAAGCCAGGGCTAACTCTGGAAACACCATATATTTT
TRBJ1-2,TRBD1,TRBV19,-,CASSIAGGRPHGYTF,TGTGCCAGTAGTATTGCAGGGGGTCGCCCGCACGGCTACACCTTC
TRBJ2-2,TRBD2,TRBV4-3,once,CASSPRTSGSRTGELFF,TGCGCCAGCAGCCCCAGGACTAGCGGGAGTCGCACCGGGGAGCTGTTTTTT
TRBJ2-1,TRBD2,TRBV4-1,-,CASSQDSRGGDIYEQFF,TGCGCCAGCAGCCAAGACTCACGCGGGGGGGACATATATGAGCAGTTCTTC
TRBJ1-3,-,TRBV3-1/TRBV3-2,once,CASSQGNSLSGNTIYF,TGTGCCAGCAGCCAAGGGAACAGCCTCTCTGGAAACACCATATATTTT
TRBJ1-2,TRBD1,TRBV5-8,-,CASSPGQPYGYTF,TGTGCCAGCAGCCCGGGACAGCCCTATGGCTACACCTTC
TRBJ2-1,-,TRBV5-8,-,CASSFSHEQFF,TGTGCCAGCAGCTTCTCTCATGAGCAGTTCTTC
TRBJ1-5,-,TRBV10-3,-,CAISGGDGNQPQHF,TGTGCCATCAGTGGCGGGGACGGCAATCAGCCCCAGCATTTT
TRBJ2-7,-,TRBV7-9,-,CASSRDTSYEQYF,TGTGCCAGCAGTCGGGACACTTCCTACGAGCAGTACTTC
TRBJ1-5,TRBD1,TRBV27,-,CASKSGTGNQPQHF,TGTGCCAGCAAATCCGGGACAGGGAATCAGCCCCAGCATTTT
TRBJ2-1,-,TRBV5-4,-,CASSPPPTGYNEQFF,TGTGCCAGCAGCCCCCCACCGACAGGCTACAATGAGCAGTTCTTC
TRBJ2-1,TRBD2,TRBV7-9,-,CASSLSGGTSGRDEQFF,TGTGCCAGCAGCTTATCCGGGGGTACTAGCGGGAGGGATGAGCAGTTCTTC
TRBJ2-7,-,TRBV3-1/TRBV3-2,-,CASSRESSAPYSYEQYF,TGTGCCAGCAGCCGGGAATCTAGCGCCCCTTACTCCTACGAGCAGTACTTC
TRBJ2-7,-,TRBV12-3/TRBV12-4,-,CASRDRNGEQYF,TGTGCCAGCAGGGATAGGAACGGGGAGCAGTACTTC
TRBJ1-5,-,TRBV4-3,-,CASSQDIRGNQPQHF,TGCGCCAGCAGCCAAGATATACGGGGCAATCAGCCCCAGCATTTT
TRBJ1-2,-,TRBV7-9,once,CASSPSGGNYGYTF,TGTGCCAGCAGTCCAAGTGGTGGCAACTATGGCTACACCTTC
TRBJ2-7,TRBD2,TRBV3-1/TRBV3-2,-,CASSQDVLAGRSYEQYF,TGTGCCAGCAGCCAAGACGTACTAGCGGGCCGCTCCTACGAGCAGTACTTC
TRBJ1-6,-,TRBV12-3/TRBV12-4,-,CASTRGLALHF,TGTGCCAGCACCAGAGGTCTGGCCCTCCACTTT
TRBJ1-1,TRBD1,TRBV19,-,CASRYRGGNTEAFF,TGTGCCAGTCGTTACAGGGGAGGGAACACTGAAGCTTTCTTT
TRBJ1-3,TRBD1,TRBV3-1/TRBV3-2,-,CASSPGTGAHTIYF,TGTGCCAGCAGCCCTGGGACAGGAGCACACACCATATATTTT
TRBJ2-1,-,TRBV7-9,-,CASSLAAGTFNYNEQFF,TGTGCCAGCAGCTTAGCAGCCGGGACATTTAACTACAATGAGCAGTTCTTC
TRBJ1-2,-,TRBV28,-,CASSLGWDTGYTF,TGTGCCAGCAGTTTAGGCTGGGACACTGGCTACACCTTC
TRBJ1-5,TRBD1,TRBV20-1,-,CSASVQGSGQPQHF,TGCAGTGCTAGTGTACAGGGGTCAGGGCAGCCCCAGCATTTT
TRBJ2-1,TRBD2,TRBV6-6,-,CASSRTTSGGSRNEQFF,TGTGCCAGCAGCCGAACCACTTCGGGGGGGAGTCGTAATGAGCAGTTCTTC
TRBJ1-1,TRBD1,TRBV30,once,CAWGGQGGTEAFF,TGTGCCTGGGGGGGACAGGGTGGGACTGAAGCTTTCTTT
TRBJ2-3,-,TRBV4-3,-,CASSQGRGRSTDTQYF,TGCGCCAGCAGCCAAGGGAGGGGGCGCAGCACAGATACGCAGTATTTT
TRBJ1-5,TRBD1,TRBV6-5,-,CASSRQGTHQPQHF,TGTGCCAGCAGTCGACAGGGGACCCATCAGCCCCAGCATTTT
TRBJ1-1,TRBD1,TRBV10-3,-,CAISESSGTGNLNTEAFF,TGTGCCATCAGTGAGTCGTCGGGGACAGGGAACCTGAACACTGAAGCTTTCTTT
TRBJ2-3,TRBD1,TRBV2,-,CASRPPGQGGRGTQYF,TGTGCCAGCAGACCACCGGGACAGGGGGGTCGCGGTACGCAGTATTTT
TRBJ2-7,TRBD2,TRBV6-6,-,CASGLAGGDEQYF,TGTGCCAGCGGACTAGCGGGAGGGGACGAGCAGTACTTC
TRBJ2-7,-,TRBV12-5,-,CASGLGAGEQYF,TGTGCTAGTGGTTTGGGGGCGGGGGAGCAGTACTTC
TRBJ2-5,TRBD2,TRBV19,-,CASTSRGGNPIRQETQYF,TGTGCCAGTACTTCCCGGGGGGGTAACCCTATTCGCCAAGAGACCCAGTACTTC
TRBJ2-3,-,TRBV7-3,-,CASSLTGRLEDTQYF,TGTGCCAGCAGCTTAACAGGGCGACTAGAAGATACGCAGTATTTT
TRBJ2-5,-,TRBV3-1/TRBV3-2,-,CASSQDKQETQYF,TGTGCCAGCAGCCAAGACAAACAAGAGACCCAGTACTTC
TRBJ1-1,-,TRBV7-6,-,CASSLPLRGQLNTEAFF,TGTGCCAGCAGCTTACCCCTCAGAGGGCAGTTGAACACTGAAGCTTTCTTT
TRBJ2-3,TRBD1,TRBV5-1,-,CASSPRQGTTDTQYF,TGCGCCAGCAGCCCCCGACAGGGGACCACAGATACGCAGTATTTT
TRBJ2-7,-,TRBV18,once,CASSPVNTHEQYF,TGTGCCAGCTCACCAGTAAACACACATGAGCAGTACTTC
TRBJ1-3,-,TRBV9,-,CASSRSGNTIYF,TGTGCCAGCAGTAGATCTGGAAACACCATATATTTT
TRBJ2-2,-,TRBV7-2,-,CASTLLLNTGELFF,TGTGCCAGCACATTACTCCTGAACACCGGGGAGCTGTTTTTT